The present T cell receptor beta chain was sequenced within a study of Graves' ophthalmopathy and Graves' hyperthyroidism. Whole-study results and caveats: A 13-signature model separated ophthalmopathy from stable hyperthyroidism, reaching 85% to 90% sensitivity and roughly 81% specificity cross-validated.

Patients with other autoimmune diseases, uncontrolled infections, pregnancy or lactation were excluded. This clonotype was counted at least ten times. What it binds is not known. From RNA, the CDR3 regions of TCR beta chains were amplified and sequenced. HTBI-primed first-round RT-PCR preceded second-round multiplex PCR. From the multiplex PCR reads, TCRdb called clonotypes with MiXCR, one entry per CDR3 protein. This sample has just over 600,000 distinct CDR3 sequences; about a fifth occur once, and the top ten carry around 6.5%. V lost 7 bases and J lost 0, with 13 bases in between. In germline, CDR1 is LNHDA, CDR2 SQIVND (reference sequence). The CDR3 contains 15 residues.

The rearrangement joins TRBV19 to TRBJ1-5, with TRBD1 as a possible D gene (5 bases). Sequencing was carried out using peripheral blood. The sequence came from a woman between 18 and 29 years old with stable Graves' hyperthyroidism. Some clones in this sample may be carry-over from other donors' samples. This CDR3 reads CASKGIDSSNQPQHF. The DNA for the CDR3 is TGTGCCAGTAAGGGGATAGACAGTAGCAATCAGCCCCAGCATTTT.